This T cell receptor (beta chain) is drawn from a study of response to subunit inactivated influenza vaccine. The study's findings and limits: Authors suggested each seasonal influenza vaccination recruits few new T cells.

Trimming removed 4 bases from V and 0 bases from J, with 12 bases in between. The CDR3 is made up of 15 amino acids. From germline, CDR1 is SNHLY and CDR2 FYNNEI. TCRdb re-derived calls from the RT-PCR reads in MiXCR, one entry per CDR3 protein. This table holds a few hundred thousand distinct CDR3 sequences, just over 20% found once. On this clonotype: The antigen remains undetermined.

This TCR was recovered from a man between 50 and 70 years old who received an inactivated influenza vaccine. Sequenced material: PBMCs from blood, taken about 19 months after vaccination. The chain joins TRBV2 to TRBJ1-1; maybe TRBD1 (5 bases). CDR3 DNA: TGTGCCAGCAGTGTCCTCCAGGGCGTGAACACTGAAGCTTTCTTT. Encoded protein: CASSVLQGVNTEAFF.